Following are 27 T cell receptor beta chains from one sample sequenced in a study of cytomegalovirus exposure and HLA in healthy donors. PCR amplification relied on 60 Vbeta primers (plus 13 Jbeta primers). Clones were read by immunoSEQ multiplex PCR, and TCRdb kept only the in-frame ones, dropping some. The repertoire holds approximately 120,000 clones, with 65% to 90% as singletons. The sample comprised PBMCs. Receptors originate from a woman aged 25-40 years in good health and CMV-seronegative.

This rearrangement joins TRBV2 to TRBJ2-1, with 8 bases that match TRBD2. Germline assignment: CDR1 SNHLY and CDR2 FYNNEI. The CDR3 sequence is 15 residues long. V trimming: 7 bases; J trimming: 9 bases; junction bases outside the gene matches: 14. The CDR3 loop reads CASIIPGLGAREQFF. The CDR3 DNA reads TGTGCCAGCATTATACCGGGACTAGGCGCTCGTGAGCAGTTCTTC.

The chain recombines TRBV6-5 with TRBJ1-2, with D possibly matching TRBD1 (6 bases). The CDR3 contains 14 residues. The germline V and J ends were trimmed by 7 bases and 0 bases, with 12 bases remaining between them. The germline V gene encodes CDR1 MNHEY and CDR2 SVGAGI. The CDR3 bases are TGTGCCAGCACCTCGACAGGTTCTAACTATGGCTACACCTTC. As protein: CASTSTGSNYGYTF.

This clone turned up a few times. J is TRBJ1-1 and V is TRBV9; 7 nucleotides align to TRBD1. CDR3 length: 14 residues. After removal of 3 bases from V and 7 bases from J, the junction contained 9 bases not matched to a gene. The germline gives CDR1 SGDLS, CDR2 YYNGEE. CDR3 bases: TGTGCCAGCAGCGGCCGGGACAGCGTTAGTGAAGCTTTCTTT. It yields the protein CASSGRDSVSEAFF.

The rearrangement joins TRBV2 to TRBJ2-1; TRBD2 aligns across 16 bases. V lost 6 bases and J lost 3; bases outside the gene matches: 8. The CDR3 is 18 residues long. Germline V CDR1 and CDR2: SNHLY, FYNNEI. The DNA of the CDR3 is TGTGCCAGCAGCCCCGGGACTAGCGGGAGGGGGGGCTACAATGAGCAGTTCTTC. Amino acids: CASSPGTSGRGGYNEQFF.

The rearrangement links TRBV2 to TRBJ1-1, with 7 bases fitting TRBD1. V gave up 10 bases and J gave up 3 bases; unmatched junction bases: 11. Germline CDR1 reads SNHLY; CDR2 reads FYNNEI. The length of the CDR3 is 14 residues. CDR3 in DNA: TGTGCCAACAGGGGCCCATCTTGGTACACTGAAGCTTTCTTT. Protein sequence: CANRGPSWYTEAFF. Full variable domain (outside the CDR3, taken from reference TRBV2 and TRBJ1-1): EPEVTQTPSHQVTQMGQEVILRCVPISNHLYFYWYRQILGQKVEFLVSFYNNEISEKSEIFDDQFSVERPDGSNFTLKIRSTKLEDSAMYFCANRGPSWYTEAFFGQGTRLTVV.

The rearrangement links TRBV6-1 to TRBJ2-5, with D maybe TRBD1 (6 bases). This CDR3 has 15 residues. V lost 7 bases and J lost 1, with 16 bases in between. Germline CDR1 reads MNHNS; CDR2 reads SASEGT. CDR3 nucleotide sequence: TGTGCCAGCACCCTGGGGGCAGTAATCCAAGAGACCCAGTACTTC. Amino acid sequence: CASTLGAVIQETQYF.

V and J are TRBV18 and TRBJ2-5, with TRBD2 as a possible D gene (6 bases). The V end was cut by 3 bases, the J end by 2 bases, with 13 bases between. Per germline, CDR1 KGHSH and CDR2 LQKENI. The CDR3 extends over 15 amino acids. The CDR3 sequence: CASSPRLATQETQYF. In DNA, the CDR3 is TGTGCCAGCTCACCGAGGCTAGCGACACAAGAGACCCAGTACTTC.

J is TRBJ2-7 and V is TRBV7-9; no firm D call. Germline CDR1 reads SEHNR; CDR2 reads FQNEAQ (reference sequence). CDR3 length: 12 amino acids. Trimming removed 0 bases from V and 3 bases from J, with 3 bases in between. CDR3 protein: CASSLANYEQYF. CDR3 DNA: TGTGCCAGCAGCTTAGCCAACTACGAGCAGTACTTC. The complete variable domain, with remaining parts taken from reference TRBV7-9 and TRBJ2-7, reads DTGVSQNPRHKITKRGQNVTFRCDPISEHNRLYWYRQTLGQGPEFLTYFQNEAQLEKSRLLSDRFSAERPKGSFSTLEIQRTEQGDSAMYLCASSLANYEQYFGPGTRLTVT.

Written as DNA, the CDR3 is TGTGCCAGCTCACCTCGACAGGGTCGCACCTACAATGAGCAGTTCTTC. Translated, it gives CASSPRQGRTYNEQFF. This sequence joins TRBV18 and TRBJ2-1; 7 positions match TRBD1. CDR3 length: 16 amino acids. Germline CDR1 reads KGHSH; CDR2 reads LQKENI. The trim removed 3 bases at V and 2 bases at J, leaving 7 bases unmatched. Combining the CDR3 with reference TRBV18 and TRBJ2-1 gives the whole variable domain NAGVMQNPRHLVRRRGQEARLRCSPMKGHSHVYWYRQLPEEGLKFMVYLQKENIIDESGMPKERFSAEFPKEGPSILRIQQVVRGDSAAYFCASSPRQGRTYNEQFFGPGTRLTVL.

A word on this clone: One end of the junction is discordant with germline, which a read error may explain. V usage is TRBV7-7 and J usage is TRBJ2-5; the match to TRBD2 covers 12 bases. CDR1 is SSHAT, CDR2 FNYEAQ, per germline (reference sequence). The CDR3 has 18 residues. The CDR3 DNA reads TGTGCCAGCAGCTCGACTGGACTAGCGGGAATAGGGCAAGAGGCCCAGTACTTC. Translating it yields CASSSTGLAGIGQEAQYF.

The CDR3 DNA sequence: TGTGCCAGCTCACCGGGACAGGGTCCTACCTATGGCTACACCTTC. It translates to CASSPGQGPTYGYTF. This chain connects TRBV18 to TRBJ1-2; TRBD1 matches 9 bases. Germline V lookup: CDR1 KGHSH, CDR2 LQKENI. The length of the CDR3 is 15 residues. Trimming cost V 3 bases and J 4 bases; bases outside gene matches: 6.

The J gene is TRBJ2-5, the V gene TRBV7-3; 13 bases align to TRBD2. The closer fit of TRBJ2-7 to the DNA end suggests the J call may be wrong. CDR1 is SGHTA, CDR2 FQGTGA, per germline. This CDR3 contains 15 residues. The CDR3 DNA reads TGTGCCAGCAGCGCGGGACTAGCGGGGACGTACGAGCAGTACTTC. This encodes CASSAGLAGTYEQYF.

The rearrangement uses TRBV27 and TRBJ1-5; D may be TRBD1 (5 bases). Germline assignment: CDR1 MNHEY and CDR2 SMNVEV (reference sequence). The CDR3 is 18 residues long. V lost 3 bases to trimming and J lost 0 bases, with 18 bases between them. The CDR3 protein is CASSFRQTVADSNQPQHF. As DNA, the CDR3 is TGTGCCAGCAGTTTCCGACAGACCGTTGCAGATAGCAATCAGCCCCAGCATTTT.

The rearrangement joins TRBV7-2 to TRBJ1-6; 8 positions agree with TRBD1. The CDR3 extends over 19 amino acids. The V gene's germline CDR1 is SGHTA and CDR2 FQGNSA. Unmatched junction bases numbered 11, after V lost 2 bases and J lost 2 bases. The CDR3 DNA reads as TGTGCCAGCAGCTTAAGAGGGACAGGTCTTTTAGCCTATAATTCACCCCTCCACTTT. This codes for CASSLRGTGLLAYNSPLHF.

This clone was recorded once. The V and J genes are TRBV5-1 and TRBJ2-1; 9 bases are shared with TRBD2. The V gene end was trimmed by 6 bases and the J gene end by 5 bases; junction bases not matched to a gene: 9. Germline CDR1 and CDR2: SGHRS and YFSETQ. The CDR3 runs to 15 residues. This CDR3 reads CASTRGAGGNNEQFF. CDR3 DNA sequence: TGCGCCAGCACCCGAGGGGCGGGAGGGAACAATGAGCAGTTCTTC. Looking up the rest from reference TRBV5-1 and TRBJ2-1 gives the full variable domain: KAGVTQTPRYLIKTRGQQVTLSCSPISGHRSVSWYQQTPGQGLQFLFEYFSETQRNKGNFPGRFSGRQFSNSRSEMNVSTLELGDSALYLCASTRGAGGNNEQFFGPGTRLTVL.

The chain uses TRBV5-4 and TRBJ2-5; the match to TRBD2 covers 8 bases. In germline, CDR1 is SGHNT, CDR2 YYREEE (reference sequence). CDR3 length: 14 residues. After removal of 3 bases from V and 5 bases from J, the junction contained 6 bases not matched to a gene. CDR3 bases: TGTGCCAGCAGCTCATCCGGGACTAGGGAGACCCAGTACTTC. Translating gives CASSSSGTRETQYF.

The rearrangement uses TRBV5-6 and TRBJ1-3, with 7 positions matching TRBD1. This CDR3 spans 16 amino acids. Per germline, CDR1 SGHDT and CDR2 YYEEEE. V lost 0 bases and J lost 4; bases outside the gene matches: 7. The CDR3: CASSLDRGKMGNTIYF. DNA of the CDR3: TGTGCCAGCAGCTTGGACAGGGGCAAAATGGGAAACACCATATATTTT.

This clone was detected a few times. J is TRBJ2-5 and V is TRBV29-1; 10 bases are shared with TRBD2. The CDR3 is made up of 15 amino acids. Germline CDR1 is SQVTM and CDR2 is ANQGSEA. The CDR3 here is CSLAMASGSAETQYF. CDR3 bases: TGCAGTCTAGCCATGGCTAGCGGGAGTGCAGAGACCCAGTACTTC.

This clone was found once. The genes are TRBV6-5 and TRBJ2-1; D perhaps matches TRBD1 (6 bases). Germline lookup yields CDR1 MNHEY and CDR2 SVGAGI. Trimming cost V 7 bases and J 2 bases, with 9 bases left between them. The CDR3 contains 13 residues. In DNA form, the CDR3 reads TGTGCCAGCACCCCAGGGGCCTACAATGAGCAGTTCTTC. It specifies CASTPGAYNEQFF.

In its sample, this clone was seen a few times. The chain is built from TRBV21-1 and TRBJ2-6; the D call TRBD1 from the table was never checked on the DNA. TRBV21-1 is tagged as a pseudogene. The CDR3 totals 17 residues. The CDR3 region is CASSKLGTAPGANVLTF. CDR3 in DNA: TGTGCCAGCAGCAAATTAGGGACAGCACCCGGGGCCAACGTCCTGACTTTC.

V and J are TRBV11-2 and TRBJ2-7; TRBD2 matches 7 bases. The length of the CDR3 is 14 residues. Trimming took 1 base from V and 6 from J; bases not matched to a gene: 6. CDR1 and CDR2 from the germline V gene are SGHAT and FQNNGV. The CDR3 sequence: CASSLGGGSLEQYF. The CDR3 coding sequence is TGTGCCAGCAGCTTAGGGGGCGGGAGTCTCGAGCAGTACTTC.

The chain has TRBV5-1 and TRBJ1-5, with TRBD1 matching 8 bases. V lost 0 bases and J lost 4; bases outside the gene matches: 3. The CDR3 contains 15 residues. Germline V gives CDR1 SGHRS, CDR2 YFSETQ. CDR3 region: CASSLDQGANQPQHF. The CDR3 DNA sequence: TGCGCCAGCAGCTTGGATCAGGGGGCGAATCAGCCCCAGCATTTT.

The chain recombines TRBV7-2 with TRBJ2-5; D is unclear. Looked up from germline, CDR1 is SGHTA and CDR2 is FQGNSA. CDR3 size: 11 residues. V shed 5 bases and J shed 7 bases, with 8 bases lying between them. CDR3 coding DNA: TGTGCCAGCAGCCCAGTTGGGACCCAGTACTTC. It yields the protein CASSPVGTQYF.

The chain employs TRBV4-2 and TRBJ1-5; tentative D call: TRBD1 (5 bases). Trimming took off 2 bases at V and 7 bases at J, with 12 bases between the two ends. CDR1 is LGHNA and CDR2 is YNFKEQ in the germline V gene. The CDR3 is 14 amino acids. The chain's CDR3 is CASSQSTTDQPQHF. Written as DNA, the CDR3 is TGTGCCAGCAGCCAATCAACGACAGACCAGCCCCAGCATTTT.

A remark on this clone: The sample carries other DNA sequences with the same CDR3. The rearrangement links TRBV11-2 to TRBJ2-3; the D gene is possibly TRBD2 (5 bases). Germline V CDR1 and CDR2: SGHAT, FQNNGV. The CDR3 is 15 amino acids. Trimming pared 1 base from V and 4 bases from J, leaving 12 bases between. DNA of the CDR3: TGTGCCAGCAGCTTAGCGGGAAGGCCCTCAGATACGCAGTATTTT. It encodes CASSLAGRPSDTQYF.

This clone was observed a handful of times. The chain employs TRBV5-4 and TRBJ2-3; TRBD2 aligns across 9 bases. This CDR3 region has 16 residues. Germline loops: CDR1 SGHNT, CDR2 YYREEE (reference sequence). J was trimmed by 3 bases and V by 4 bases; bases with no gene match: 9. The CDR3 DNA reads TGTGCCAGCAGCAGGGGGGGGCGGGAGGGTACAGATACGCAGTATTTT. It translates to CASSRGGREGTDTQYF. The full variable domain, in which reference TRBV5-4 and TRBJ2-3 provide the parts outside the CDR3, is ETGVTQSPTHLIKTRGQQVTLRCSSQSGHNTVSWYQQALGQGPQFIFQYYREEENGRGNFPPRFSGLQFPNYSSELNVNALELDDSALYLCASSRGGREGTDTQYFGPGTRLTVL.

The V and J genes are TRBV7-2 and TRBJ2-3; D is possibly TRBD1 (5 bases). The germline gives CDR1 SGHTA, CDR2 FQGNSA. V dropped 5 bases and J dropped 6 bases, with 9 bases sitting between them. CDR3 length: 12 amino acids. The CDR3 sequence: CASSQGVDTQYF. CDR3 DNA: TGTGCCAGCAGCCAAGGGGTGGATACGCAGTATTTT.